This record concerns one T cell receptor (beta chain) sequence. The antigen remains undetermined. The data were taken from a study of T cell repertoires in cytomegalovirus infection. Per the germline V gene, CDR1 is LNHDA and CDR2 is SQIVND (reference sequence). Trimming took 7 bases from V and 4 from J, leaving 13 bases between them. CDR3 length: 13 amino acids. TCRdb fed the reads into MiXCR, producing one record per CDR3 protein. The sample contains roughly 54,000 distinct CDR3 sequences, about a third of which appear only once. The chain carries TRBV19 and TRBJ1-1, with no clear D. The clonotype was recovered from a human donor in good health (CMV status not recorded). Some clones in this sample may be carry-over from other donors' samples. Sequencing input: PBMCs, sequenced either directly or after in vitro stimulation (not recorded which). CDR3 protein: CASIPLKGTEAFF. DNA of the CDR3: TGTGCCAGTATCCCCCTAAAGGGCACTGAAGCTTTCTTT.